One and the same sample provided the 21 T cell receptor beta chains below, sequenced in a study of cytomegalovirus exposure and HLA in healthy donors. PCR amplification relied on 60 Vbeta primers (plus 13 Jbeta primers). Generated by immunoSEQ multiplex PCR, the TCRdb table keeps only in-frame clones and is missing some. The profile shows 84,000 or so clones, around 82% of them singletons. Sequencing was done on a sample of PBMCs. Receptor source: a man over 45 in good health and CMV-seronegative.

The sample holds a few counts of this clone. This chain connects TRBV2 to TRBJ1-3; D is unresolved. The CDR3 has 16 amino acids. The V gene's germline CDR1 is SNHLY and CDR2 FYNNEI. Deletions cut 4 bases from V and 0 bases from J, with 13 bases between. Written as DNA, the CDR3 is TGTGCCAGCAGTGGTTTGGGAGTCATCTCTGGAAACACCATATATTTT. Translated, it gives CASSGLGVISGNTIYF.

The chain employs TRBV7-9 and TRBJ1-3, with no clear D. Trimming took 5 bases from V and 4 from J, leaving 21 bases between them. Germline V gene sequence: CDR1 SEHNR, CDR2 FQNEAQ (reference sequence). This CDR3 is 17 amino acids long. CDR3: CASSPNLGRERGNTIYF. In nucleotides, the CDR3 is TGTGCCAGCAGCCCCAACCTGGGCCGAGAAAGGGGAAACACCATATATTTT.

In this sample, this clone turned up a few times. V and J are TRBV4-1 and TRBJ1-3; no firm D call. Germline V gene data show CDR1 as MGHRA and CDR2 as YSYEKL. CDR3 length: 15 residues. The V end lost 4 bases, the J end lost 0 bases, and 10 bases lay between the germline ends. CDR3 DNA: TGCGCCAGCAGCCTAGCGACGCTCTCTGGAAACACCATATATTTT. This translates into CASSLATLSGNTIYF.

This clone was seen a few times. V is TRBV6-5 and J is TRBJ1-2, with 8 bases matching TRBD1. CDR3 length equals 15 residues. V lost 6 bases, J lost 7 bases, and 13 bases stayed unmatched. Germline V gives CDR1 MNHEY, CDR2 SVGAGI. DNA of the CDR3: TGTGCCAGCAGCCCCCGAAGGACAGGGATGACTGGCTACACCTTC. Amino acid sequence: CASSPRRTGMTGYTF.

The chain employs TRBV5-4 and TRBJ2-3; 9 nucleotides agree with TRBD2. Germline CDR1 and CDR2: SGHNT and YYREEE (reference sequence). V shed 0 bases and J 9 bases; nucleotides not matched to a gene: 8. The CDR3 spans 15 residues. The CDR3: CASSLEGPSGGTQYF. CDR3 DNA: TGTGCCAGCAGCTTGGAGGGACCCAGCGGGGGGACGCAGTATTTT.

This chain joins TRBV4-2 and TRBJ1-2; TRBD1 matches at 8 bases. From germline, CDR1 is LGHNA and CDR2 YNFKEQ. V shed 5 bases and J 7 bases; nucleotides not matched to a gene: 12. CDR3 length: 15 amino acids. CDR3 nucleotides: TGTGCCAGCAGCGCAGGACAGGGCCCAGGGGTTGGCTACACCTTC. It translates to CASSAGQGPGVGYTF.

CDR3 in DNA: TGTGCCAGCTCACCAATCCAGGGCGAGCAGTACTTC. Translation gives CASSPIQGEQYF. The rearrangement links TRBV18 to TRBJ2-7; possibly TRBD1 for D (5 bases). With 2 bases removed from V and 6 bases from J, the gap between germline ends came to 8 bases. From germline, CDR1 is KGHSH and CDR2 LQKENI. CDR3 length: 12 amino acids.

CDR3 coding DNA: TGTGCCAGCAGCGTGAGGGGAGGGGTCGGCACTGAAGCTTTCTTT. It is translated as CASSVRGGVGTEAFF. The chain recombines TRBV9 with TRBJ1-1; TRBD1 might be the D (5 bases). Trimming took off 2 bases at V and 4 bases at J, with 15 bases between the two ends. The germline V gene encodes CDR1 SGDLS and CDR2 YYNGEE. This CDR3 spans 15 amino acids.

This clone was recorded a few times. This chain joins TRBV10-3 and TRBJ1-1; D is perhaps TRBD1 (6 bases). The germline V gene has CDR1 ENHRY and CDR2 SYGVKD. This CDR3 comprises 14 residues. V dropped 8 bases and J dropped 4 bases, with 17 bases sitting between them. This CDR3 is CAIRTDSGGTEAFF. The CDR3 nucleotides read TGTGCCATCCGGACAGACTCTGGCGGCACTGAAGCTTTCTTT.

The chain is built from TRBV5-1 and TRBJ2-1; no clear D gene. Germline V gene lookup returns CDR1 SGHRS and CDR2 YFSETQ. The CDR3 consists of 17 residues. The V end lost 4 bases, the J end lost 4 bases, and 21 bases lay between the germline ends. The CDR3 here is CASSIRRGARTYNEQFF. Here the CDR3 DNA reads TGCGCCAGCAGCATACGGCGAGGCGCCCGCACATACAATGAGCAGTTCTTC. Using reference TRBV5-1 and TRBJ2-1 for the parts outside the CDR3, the full variable domain is KAGVTQTPRYLIKTRGQQVTLSCSPISGHRSVSWYQQTPGQGLQFLFEYFSETQRNKGNFPGRFSGRQFSNSRSEMNVSTLELGDSALYLCASSIRRGARTYNEQFFGPGTRLTVL.

The chain uses TRBV7-8 and TRBJ2-1; 8 bases agree with TRBD1. Trimming removed 5 bases from V and 3 bases from J; junction bases left unmatched: 6. The germline CDR1 and CDR2 sequences are SGHVS and FQNEAQ. This CDR3 contains 15 residues. The CDR3 protein is CASSPRTGRYNEQFF. The CDR3 bases are TGTGCCAGCAGCCCCCGGACAGGGCGCTACAATGAGCAGTTCTTC. Together with reference TRBV7-8 and TRBJ2-1, the CDR3 gives the full variable domain: GAGVSQSPRYKVAKRGQDVALRCDPISGHVSLFWYQQALGQGPEFLTYFQNEAQLDKSGLPSDRFFAERPEGSVSTLKIQRTQQEDSAVYLCASSPRTGRYNEQFFGPGTRLTVL.

The V gene is TRBV19, the J gene TRBJ2-5; TRBD1 might be the D (6 bases). The length of the CDR3 is 14 residues. Trimming removed 5 bases from V and 5 bases from J, with 15 bases in between. CDR1 LNHDA and CDR2 SQIVND come from the germline V gene (reference sequence). CDR3 DNA: TGTGCCAGTAGTGTACCTAATAGGGGGGAGACCCAGTACTTC. It yields the protein CASSVPNRGETQYF.

The CDR3 is CASSRGLAGNYEQFF. The CDR3 DNA sequence: TGCGCCAGCAGCCGGGGACTAGCGGGGAACTATGAGCAGTTCTTC. The chain has TRBV4-1 and TRBJ2-1, with 13 nucleotides matching TRBD2. Trimming cost V 4 bases and J 8 bases; bases outside gene matches: 5. Germline V lookup: CDR1 MGHRA, CDR2 YSYEKL. The CDR3 is made up of 15 amino acids.

The CDR3, as DNA: TGTGCCAGTTCGACCCCCGGCAGGACAGTGAACAATGAGCAGTTCTTC. The encoded protein is CASSTPGRTVNNEQFF. This sequence joins TRBV19 and TRBJ2-1, with D maybe TRBD1 (6 bases). The CDR3 is 16 residues long. Germline CDR1 is LNHDA and CDR2 is SQIVND (reference sequence). Trimming stripped 8 bases from V and 5 bases from J, with 22 bases between. The full variable domain, its missing parts supplied by reference TRBV19 and TRBJ2-1, is DGGITQSPKYLFRKEGQNVTLSCEQNLNHDAMYWYRQDPGQGLRLIYYSQIVNDFQKGDIAEGYSVSREKKESFPLTVTSAQKNPTAFYLCASSTPGRTVNNEQFFGPGTRLTVL.

This chain joins TRBV10-3 and TRBJ2-5, with D perhaps TRBD1 (6 bases). The V gene's germline CDR1 is ENHRY and CDR2 SYGVKD. The CDR3 totals 15 residues. Trimming pared 2 bases from V and 3 bases from J, leaving 13 bases between. DNA for the CDR3: TGTGCCATCAGTGAGATTGGCCAGGGGAAAGAGACCCAGTACTTC. Its protein is CAISEIGQGKETQYF.

This chain connects TRBV6-6 to TRBJ2-5; possible D gene TRBD2, 6 bases. The CDR3 consists of 13 residues. Germline assignment: CDR1 MNHNY and CDR2 SVGAGI (reference sequence). V lost 6 bases to trimming and J lost 7 bases, with 15 bases between them. The CDR3 coding sequence is TGTGCCAGCAGCCCCGGGACCGGGAGGACCCAGTACTTC. As protein: CASSPGTGRTQYF.

The CDR3 bases are TGCGCCAGCAGCCTTCCCCCGGGACAGGGGAACTACGAGCAGTACTTC. Its translation is CASSLPPGQGNYEQYF. This chain links TRBV4-1 with TRBJ2-7; the match to TRBD1 covers 10 bases. CDR1 and CDR2 (germline): MGHRA, YSYEKL. V lost 4 bases to trimming and J lost 3 bases; unmatched junction nucleotides: 9. There are 16 residues in the CDR3.

The gene calls are TRBV5-1 and TRBJ2-2, with 8 bases aligning to TRBD1. CDR3 length: 16 amino acids. Per germline, CDR1 SGHRS and CDR2 YFSETQ. Unmatched junction bases numbered 8, after V lost 4 bases and J lost 3 bases. The CDR3 DNA follows: TGCGCCAGCAGCCGCGGCTCAGGGGGCGACACCGGGGAGCTGTTTTTT. Its protein product is CASSRGSGGDTGELFF. Complete variable domain (other parts from reference TRBV5-1 and TRBJ2-2): KAGVTQTPRYLIKTRGQQVTLSCSPISGHRSVSWYQQTPGQGLQFLFEYFSETQRNKGNFPGRFSGRQFSNSRSEMNVSTLELGDSALYLCASSRGSGGDTGELFFGEGSRLTVL.

This clone was found a few times. The genes are TRBV7-9 and TRBJ2-2; TRBD1 aligns across 7 bases. Germline trimming cut 1 base from V and 1 base from J; bases unmatched to any gene: 0. The CDR3 extends over 15 amino acids. From germline, CDR1 is SEHNR and CDR2 FQNEAQ (reference sequence). The CDR3 coding sequence is TGTGCCAGCAGCTTAGGACAGGGGAACACCGGGGAGCTGTTTTTT. The encoded protein is CASSLGQGNTGELFF.

The chain uses TRBV10-3 and TRBJ1-1; 9 bases fit TRBD1. Per the germline V gene, CDR1 is ENHRY and CDR2 is SYGVKD. The CDR3 has 17 amino acids. V lost 4 bases and J lost 0; bases outside the gene matches: 9. As DNA, the CDR3 is TGTGCCATCAGTGCGGGACAGGGTGTTAGGATGAACACTGAAGCTTTCTTT. Translation gives CAISAGQGVRMNTEAFF.

The chain couples TRBV5-4 to TRBJ1-1, with D possibly TRBD1 on 5 matching bases. This CDR3 region has 15 residues. CDR1 and CDR2 from the germline V gene are SGHNT and YYREEE (reference sequence). The V gene lost 3 bases and the J gene lost 0 bases, with 12 bases spanning the gap. The CDR3 region has the DNA TGTGCCAGCAGCTCCAGGGTTGGAATGAACACTGAAGCTTTCTTT. It is translated as CASSSRVGMNTEAFF.